This entry lists 26 T cell receptor beta chains sequenced from one sample in a study of blood T cell repertoires in COVID-19. Sequencing used immunoSEQ multiplex PCR; TCRdb keeps in-frame clones, though not all of them. The sample consists of 120,000 or so clones, roughly four fifths of them appearing once. The sequenced material came from peripheral blood. The receptor set was obtained from a woman aged 55 to 70 with acute or convalescent COVID-19.

J is TRBJ2-1 and V is TRBV29-1, with D tentatively TRBD2 (5 bases). Germline V gene sequence: CDR1 SQVTM, CDR2 ANQGSEA. V lost 7 bases and J 4 bases, leaving 11 bases between the germline ends. CDR3 length: 12 amino acids. The CDR3 region is CSASGSYNEQFF. The CDR3 DNA reads as TGCAGCGCCTCTGGGAGTTACAATGAGCAGTTCTTC.

The chain uses TRBV5-1 and TRBJ2-1; TRBD1 matches at 11 bases. Germline CDR1 and CDR2: SGHRS and YFSETQ. CDR3 length: 16 residues. Unmatched junction bases numbered 5, after V lost 0 bases and J lost 6 bases. The CDR3 is CASSLGGTGGSNEQFF. In DNA, the CDR3 is TGCGCCAGCAGCTTGGGAGGGACAGGGGGGAGCAATGAGCAGTTCTTC.

The chain is built from TRBV3-1 (or the pseudogene TRBV3-2) and TRBJ1-1; possibly TRBD1 for D (5 bases). The CDR3 covers 15 residues. The V end lost 4 bases, the J end lost 4 bases, and 16 bases lay between the germline ends. Looked up from germline, CDR1 is LGHDT and CDR2 is YNNKEL (reference sequence). CDR3 amino acids: CASSLHQGSGTEAFF. CDR3 nucleotide sequence: TGTGCCAGCAGCCTCCACCAGGGTAGCGGCACTGAAGCTTTCTTT.

The sample holds a few counts of this clone. This rearrangement joins TRBV6-5 to TRBJ1-1, with TRBD1 matching 11 bases. CDR3 length: 15 amino acids. V shed 3 bases, J shed 8 bases, and the junction held 8 bases outside the gene matches. Germline V CDR1 and CDR2: MNHEY, SVGAGI. CDR3 amino acids: CASSYQGTGGFEAFF. Written as DNA, the CDR3 is TGTGCCAGCAGTTATCAAGGGACAGGGGGTTTCGAAGCTTTCTTT.

The chain links TRBV5-1 to TRBJ2-7; D gene ambiguous. The CDR3 consists of 13 residues. V lost 0 bases, J lost 4 bases, and 8 bases lay in between. In germline, CDR1 is SGHRS, CDR2 YFSETQ. The CDR3 DNA follows: TGCGCCAGCAGCTTGGGTGGCCTTTACGAGCAGTACTTC. Protein sequence: CASSLGGLYEQYF.

The CDR3 nucleotides are TGTGCCAGCTCACCTTCGGTGGCGGACACCGGGGAGCTGTTTTTT. This codes for CASSPSVADTGELFF. The V and J genes are TRBV18 and TRBJ2-2, with D unresolved. The CDR3 spans 15 residues. Germline CDR1 reads KGHSH; CDR2 reads LQKENI. V gave up 3 bases and J gave up 3 bases, with 11 bases separating them.

The V gene is TRBV6-6, the J gene TRBJ1-1; TRBD1 is a possible D gene (6 bases). Germline V gene sequence: CDR1 MNHNY, CDR2 SVGAGI (reference sequence). V was clipped by 6 bases and J by 4 bases, with 9 bases between them. The CDR3 sequence is 12 residues long. Written as DNA, the CDR3 is TGTGCCAGCAGGCAGGGGATCACTGAAGCTTTCTTT. Translated, it gives CASRQGITEAFF.

The V and J genes are TRBV7-9 and TRBJ2-5, with TRBD2 as a possible D gene (6 bases). The V end was cut by 7 bases, the J end by 4 bases, with 13 bases between. The germline V gene encodes CDR1 SEHNR and CDR2 FQNEAQ (reference sequence). The CDR3 length is 13 residues. The CDR3 bases are TGTGCCAGCACGCGGGAATTCCGAGAGACCCAGTACTTC. This gives the protein CASTREFRETQYF.

CDR3 DNA sequence: TGTGCCAGCAGCGTAGAGGGGACTGAACTCTATGGCTACACCTTC. Protein product: CASSVEGTELYGYTF. The V gene is TRBV9, the J gene TRBJ1-2; the D gene is possibly TRBD1 (5 bases). The V gene's germline CDR1 is SGDLS and CDR2 YYNGEE. The CDR3 sequence is 15 residues long. With 0 bases removed from V and 4 bases from J, the gap between germline ends came to 13 bases.

V usage is TRBV3-1 (or the pseudogene TRBV3-2) and J usage is TRBJ2-2; D is possibly TRBD2 (5 bases). Per the germline V gene, CDR1 is LGHDT and CDR2 is YNNKEL (reference sequence). The CDR3 runs 14 residues. V dropped 0 bases and J dropped 6 bases, with 8 bases sitting between them. CDR3 amino acids: CASSQDNGAGELFF. The CDR3 coding sequence is TGTGCCAGCAGCCAAGATAACGGGGCCGGGGAGCTGTTTTTT.

The chain links TRBV5-6 to TRBJ1-2; maybe TRBD1 (6 bases). This CDR3 has 13 amino acids. V was clipped by 4 bases and J by 4 bases, with 11 bases between them. Germline V gene lookup returns CDR1 SGHDT and CDR2 YYEEEE. CDR3 in DNA: TGTGCCAGCAGCCCGGGACAAAGCTATGGCTACACCTTC. It yields the protein CASSPGQSYGYTF.

J is TRBJ2-3 and V is TRBV28, with TRBD2 as a possible D gene (6 bases). The CDR3 extends over 12 amino acids. Between the trimmed V and J ends, which lost 8 bases and 7 bases, there was a span of 13 bases. CDR1 is MDHEN and CDR2 is SYDVKM in the germline V gene. CDR3 DNA: TGTGCCAGCCGCGGAGGGTTAAATACGCAGTATTTT. It codes for CASRGGLNTQYF. Looking up the rest from reference TRBV28 and TRBJ2-3 gives the full variable domain: DVKVTQSSRYLVKRTGEKVFLECVQDMDHENMFWYRQDPGLGLRLIYFSYDVKMKEKGDIPEGYSVSREKKERFSLILESASTNQTSMYLCASRGGLNTQYFGPGTRLTVL.

The V call is TRBV7-9, the J call TRBJ1-5; D is uncertain. Germline-derived CDR1 and CDR2 are SEHNR and FQNEAQ (reference sequence). The CDR3 totals 14 residues. The germline V and J ends were trimmed by 4 bases and 0 bases, with 7 bases remaining between them. CDR3 nucleotides: TGTGCCAGCAGCTCCGTACATAGCAATCAGCCCCAGCATTTT. Its translation: CASSSVHSNQPQHF.

This clone showed up just once. The chain uses TRBV15 and TRBJ1-2; tentatively, D is TRBD1 (5 bases). Trimming took 8 bases from V and 3 from J, leaving 25 bases between them. The germline V gene encodes CDR1 LNHNV and CDR2 YYDKDF (reference sequence). This CDR3 spans 17 amino acids. CDR3 region: CATFPAWGSHYYYGYTF. The CDR3 DNA reads TGTGCCACCTTCCCTGCTTGGGGCAGCCACTACTACTATGGCTACACCTTC.

The rearrangement links TRBV29-1 to TRBJ1-2; 10 positions match TRBD1. This CDR3 is 13 amino acids long. The V segment lost 4 bases and the J segment 6 bases; nucleotides outside the gene matches: 5. CDR1 is SQVTM, CDR2 ANQGSEA, per germline. CDR3 region: CSVARGQGNGYTF. CDR3 nucleotide sequence: TGCAGCGTTGCCCGGGGACAGGGGAATGGCTACACCTTC.

This clone was counted once. J is TRBJ1-2 and V is TRBV6-2 or TRBV6-3; a possible D gene is TRBD1 (6 bases). The CDR3 is made up of 16 amino acids. The V gene's germline CDR1 is MNHEY and CDR2 SVGEGT. V lost 7 bases and J 0 bases, leaving 18 bases between the germline ends. The CDR3 spells CASTPRAPGANYGYTF. CDR3 DNA sequence: TGTGCCAGCACCCCCCGGGCCCCAGGGGCTAACTATGGCTACACCTTC.

The rearrangement joins TRBV19 to TRBJ1-3, with 8 bases fitting TRBD1. Trimming removed 3 bases from V and 7 bases from J; junction bases left unmatched: 8. In germline, CDR1 is LNHDA, CDR2 SQIVND (reference sequence). CDR3 size: 15 residues. CDR3 residues: CASSILGQGANTIYF. As DNA, the CDR3 is TGTGCCAGTAGTATCCTCGGTCAGGGGGCGAACACCATATATTTT.

The chain employs TRBV19 and TRBJ1-6; D is unresolved. The CDR3 is made up of 12 amino acids. CDR1 is LNHDA and CDR2 is SQIVND in the germline V gene (reference sequence). Trimming left V 7 bases short and J 7 bases short, with 8 bases between. CDR3 DNA sequence: TGTGCCAGTACCAACATAAATTCACCCCTCCACTTT. Its protein product is CASTNINSPLHF. Full variable domain (remainder filled in from reference TRBV19 and TRBJ1-6): DGGITQSPKYLFRKEGQNVTLSCEQNLNHDAMYWYRQDPGQGLRLIYYSQIVNDFQKGDIAEGYSVSREKKESFPLTVTSAQKNPTAFYLCASTNINSPLHFGNGTRLTVT.

The chain employs TRBV28 and TRBJ2-5; no reliable D call. Trimming shortened V by 6 bases and J by 1 base, and 18 bases separated the two germline ends. CDR1 and CDR2 (germline): MDHEN, SYDVKM. The CDR3 length is 16 residues. In DNA form, the CDR3 reads TGTGCCAGCAGCCTGGGTCCAGGCCAAGCCCAAGAGACCCAGTACTTC. Translation: CASSLGPGQAQETQYF.

The chain combines TRBV5-1 with TRBJ2-7, with 10 bases lining up with TRBD1. Trimming cost V 4 bases and J 12 bases; bases outside gene matches: 13. This CDR3 contains 14 residues. Germline V CDR1 and CDR2: SGHRS, YFSETQ. The CDR3 nucleotides read TGCGCCAGCAGCCCGGACGGACAGGGGGGGCCCCCGTACTTC. This translates into CASSPDGQGGPPYF.

This chain connects TRBV6-4 to TRBJ1-4; 7 bases are a match to TRBD1. The CDR3 length is 17 residues. The J segment lost 2 bases and the V segment lost 4 bases, leaving 10 bases of the junction unmatched. The V gene's germline CDR1 is MRHNA and CDR2 SNTAGT. The CDR3 DNA reads as TGTGCCAGCAGTGCCCAGGGGGAGGAGTTGACTAATGAAAAACTGTTTTTT. This codes for CASSAQGEELTNEKLFF.

The chain employs TRBV15 and TRBJ2-7; tentatively, D is TRBD1 (6 bases). Germline assignment: CDR1 LNHNV and CDR2 YYDKDF (reference sequence). This CDR3 has 18 amino acids. Trimming shortened V by 6 bases and J by 2 bases, and 26 bases separated the two germline ends. The chain's CDR3 is CATSTQGYREYVTYEQYF. Here the CDR3 DNA reads TGTGCCACCAGTACCCAAGGATACAGGGAGTATGTAACCTACGAGCAGTACTTC.

This clone showed up just once. The chain employs TRBV2 and TRBJ2-4; D is unresolved. This CDR3 region has 14 residues. Germline loops: CDR1 SNHLY, CDR2 FYNNEI. V lost 2 bases, J lost 2 bases, and 7 bases lay in between. CDR3 DNA sequence: TGTGCCAGCAGTGAATTTTTTACCAAAAACATTCAGTACTTC. Protein product: CASSEFFTKNIQYF.

This chain uses TRBV3-1 (or the pseudogene TRBV3-2) with TRBJ2-6; possible D gene TRBD1, 6 bases. The CDR3 totals 14 residues. V dropped 3 bases and J dropped 4 bases, with 7 bases sitting between them. Germline V gives CDR1 LGHDT, CDR2 YNNKEL (reference sequence). The CDR3 DNA is TGTGCCAGCAGCCACCAGGGGGGGGCCAACGTCCTGACTTTC. As protein: CASSHQGGANVLTF.

The V gene is TRBV7-7, the J gene TRBJ2-5; possibly TRBD2 for D (5 bases). Germline V gene sequence: CDR1 SSHAT, CDR2 FNYEAQ (reference sequence). V lost 2 bases, J lost 2 bases, and 12 bases lay in between. The CDR3 is made up of 15 amino acids. For the CDR3, the DNA is TGTGCCAGCAGCTTACAGTTCACGGGGCAAGAGACCCAGTACTTC. It is translated as CASSLQFTGQETQYF.

V and J are TRBV6-2 or TRBV6-3 and TRBJ2-7; 10 nucleotides line up with TRBD2. The CDR3 totals 14 residues. The germline CDR1 and CDR2 sequences are MNHEY and SVGEGT. The J segment lost 0 bases and the V segment lost 6 bases, leaving 2 bases of the junction unmatched. This chain's CDR3 is CASRPSGGSYEQYF. For the CDR3, the DNA is TGTGCCAGCAGGCCTAGCGGGGGCTCCTACGAGCAGTACTTC.